The TCR beta chain described here comes from a study of Ad26.COV2.S vaccination and SARS-CoV-2 variants. At the level of the study: Into the muscle, Ad26.COV2.S was dosed once or twice, 56 days apart.

In germline, CDR1 is SNHLY, CDR2 FYNNEI. CDR3 length: 11 amino acids. V was cut by 9 bases and J by 8 bases, with 11 bases left in between. Noted treatment: around 19 received Ad26.COV2.S at low or high dose, single or two shots; five or six received placebo; per-sample allocation not given. Sampling was done on day 63 after the first vaccine or placebo injection. An adult of 18-55 years in Boston served as donor. Here immunoSEQ multiplex PCR was the method, and the copy in TCRdb shows in-frame clones only, minus some. The repertoire consists of about 680,000 clones, with about 90% occurring once and the leading ten covering around 1.4%. Overall study findings and caveats: TCR breadth and depth estimates may have understated total T cell responses. Non-spike TCR breadth did not differ much between vaccine and placebo recipients.

As concerns this clone: Its antigen remains unknown.

Sequenced material: peripheral blood, taken in a trial of Ad26.COV2.S vaccine versus placebo. The receptor's source is a person aged 18 to 65 who received the Ad26.COV2.S COVID-19 vaccine or a placebo. The V call is TRBV2, the J call TRBJ2-1; D possibly matches TRBD1 or TRBD2 (5 bases each). As DNA, the CDR3 is TGTGCCAGTCTGAGGGGCGATGAGCAGTTCTTC. Encoded protein: CASLRGDEQFF.